This TCR beta chain was sequenced for a study of PD-1 blockade in classical Hodgkin lymphoma. Study details: The patients were dosed with nivolumab 3 mg/kg, infused intravenously every 2 weeks.

The germline V and J ends were trimmed by 5 bases and 2 bases, with 12 bases remaining between them. Germline V gives CDR1 MNHEY, CDR2 SVGAGI. The CDR3 loop spans 14 amino acids. Overall study findings and caveats: As was reported, newly diagnosed patients showed lower baseline TCR diversity than healthy donors did. After ASCT, patients who started nivolumab under 1 year later were excluded.

Brentuximab vedotin exposure varied among the patients, all of whom had relapsed after autologous stem cell transplantation. A remark on this clone: No antigen is known for it.

The repertoire was sequenced with immunoSEQ multiplex PCR; TCRdb's copy has only in-frame clones and lacks some. The data contain fewer than 100,000 clones, roughly 90% of them singletons. The source material was peripheral blood mononuclear cells (PBMCs), sampled at baseline. This receptor was identified in a human donor with classical Hodgkin lymphoma. The V gene is TRBV6-5, the J gene TRBJ1-2; tentatively, D is TRBD1 (6 bases). This chain's CDR3 is CASSLKQGNYGYTF. The CDR3 nucleotides are TGTGCCAGCAGTCTTAAACAGGGAAACTATGGCTACACCTTC.